A single sample is the source of the 15 T cell receptor beta chains below, sequenced in a study of blood T cell repertoires in COVID-19. Profiled with immunoSEQ multiplex PCR; TCRdb holds only in-frame clones, not every one. This sample carries approximately 400,000 clones, about 89% of them seen once, and the ten largest clones take 0.7% to 0.95%. Sequencing was carried out using PBMCs or T cells enriched from blood (not recorded which). These receptors all come from a woman aged 40 to 55 who had been exposed to COVID-19.

The rearrangement uses TRBV5-1 and TRBJ1-2; 7 nucleotides match TRBD1. The CDR3 is made up of 13 amino acids. Germline trimming cut 3 bases from V and 4 bases from J; bases unmatched to any gene: 3. Germline loops: CDR1 SGHRS, CDR2 YFSETQ. CDR3 nucleotide sequence: TGCGCCAGCAGCTCCACAGGGGCCTATGGCTACACCTTC. This sequence encodes CASSSTGAYGYTF.

This sequence joins TRBV30 and TRBJ1-2; 9 bases line up with TRBD1. After removal of 4 bases from V and 1 base from J, the junction contained 4 bases not matched to a gene. Germline V CDR1 and CDR2: GTSNPN, SVGIG (reference sequence). The CDR3 contains 14 residues. The CDR3 nucleotides read TGTGCCTGGAACCCGGGACAGGGTAACTATGGCTACACCTTC. Its translation: CAWNPGQGNYGYTF.

J is TRBJ1-2 and V is TRBV3-1 (or the pseudogene TRBV3-2), with D unclear. V lost 0 bases to trimming and J lost 7 bases, with 15 bases between them. Germline loops: CDR1 LGHDT, CDR2 YNNKEL (reference sequence). CDR3 length equals 15 residues. CDR3 loop: CASSQDTHGDGGYTF. The DNA for the CDR3 is TGTGCCAGCAGCCAAGATACGCACGGGGATGGTGGCTACACCTTC.

This clone was found once. The rearrangement joins TRBV30 to TRBJ2-1; 9 bases are shared with TRBD2. The CDR3 runs to 11 residues. Germline CDR1 and CDR2: GTSNPN and SVGIG (reference sequence). Trimming cost V 5 bases and J 10 bases; bases outside gene matches: 3. The CDR3 DNA is TGTGCCTGGGGACTAGCGTGGGAGCAGTTCTTC. Its protein product is CAWGLAWEQFF.

Only one count was recorded for this clone. V usage is TRBV3-1 (or the pseudogene TRBV3-2) and J usage is TRBJ2-7; 12 bases are shared with TRBD2. The CDR3 totals 19 residues. The J segment lost 3 bases and the V segment lost 1 base, leaving 13 bases of the junction unmatched. Germline assignment: CDR1 LGHDT and CDR2 YNNKEL (reference sequence). CDR3 residues: CASSQATGARLAGVYEQYF. The CDR3 DNA reads as TGTGCCAGCAGCCAAGCGACAGGGGCGAGACTAGCGGGAGTCTACGAGCAGTACTTC.

V and J are TRBV3-1 (or the pseudogene TRBV3-2) and TRBJ2-1; D might be TRBD1 (5 bases). Germline CDR1 LGHDT, CDR2 YNNKEL (reference sequence). V dropped 0 bases and J dropped 4 bases, with 10 bases sitting between them. CDR3 length equals 15 residues. The CDR3 sequence is CASSQDRGLYNEQFF. CDR3 sequence (DNA): TGTGCCAGCAGCCAAGATAGGGGCCTATACAATGAGCAGTTCTTC.

The gene calls are TRBV7-9 and TRBJ1-3, with D possibly being TRBD1 (5 bases). With 5 bases removed from V and 0 bases from J, the gap between germline ends came to 17 bases. The CDR3 covers 17 residues. From germline, CDR1 is SEHNR and CDR2 FQNEAQ (reference sequence). Here the CDR3 reads CASSPRRGAISGNTIYF. The CDR3 DNA reads TGTGCCAGCAGCCCCAGACGTGGGGCGATCTCTGGAAACACCATATATTTT. Complete variable domain (other parts from reference TRBV7-9 and TRBJ1-3): DTGVSQNPRHKITKRGQNVTFRCDPISEHNRLYWYRQTLGQGPEFLTYFQNEAQLEKSRLLSDRFSAERPKGSFSTLEIQRTEQGDSAMYLCASSPRRGAISGNTIYFGEGSWLTVV.

V and J are TRBV6-5 and TRBJ1-2, with 8 bases that match TRBD1. The CDR3 totals 14 residues. J lost 6 bases, V lost 2 bases, and 5 bases had no gene match. CDR1 is MNHEY and CDR2 is SVGAGI in the germline V gene. The CDR3 is CASSYGTGDDGYTF. Written as DNA, the CDR3 is TGTGCCAGCAGTTACGGGACAGGAGATGATGGCTACACCTTC.

This clone came up once. V gene TRBV7-8 combines with J gene TRBJ1-1; perhaps TRBD1 as D (5 bases). V was trimmed by 7 bases and J by 1 base, leaving 16 bases between them. Germline values: CDR1 SGHVS, CDR2 FQNEAQ. This CDR3 region has 15 residues. The CDR3 loop reads CASTLISGQNTEAFF. The DNA of the CDR3 is TGTGCCAGCACCCTTATCTCAGGGCAGAACACTGAAGCTTTCTTT.

The chain carries TRBV5-6 and TRBJ1-1; TRBD1 matches 7 bases. J lost 7 bases, V lost 7 bases, and 10 bases had no gene match. The germline V gene encodes CDR1 SGHDT and CDR2 YYEEEE. The length of the CDR3 is 13 residues. CDR3: CASGDRVGVEAFF. CDR3 sequence (DNA): TGTGCCAGCGGAGACAGGGTGGGCGTTGAAGCTTTCTTT.

This clone was detected only once. The genes are TRBV2 and TRBJ1-1, with D maybe TRBD1 (5 bases). Trimming stripped 5 bases from V and 0 bases from J, with 7 bases between. This CDR3 region has 13 residues. Germline CDR1 is SNHLY and CDR2 is FYNNEI. The CDR3 loop reads CASSLDMNTEAFF. CDR3 DNA: TGTGCCAGCAGTTTGGACATGAACACTGAAGCTTTCTTT.

V gene TRBV30 combines with J gene TRBJ1-1; 10 bases are shared with TRBD1. The V gene's germline CDR1 is GTSNPN and CDR2 SVGIG (reference sequence). With 8 bases clipped from V and 3 bases from J, the junction kept 6 bases outside the gene matches. The CDR3 runs 13 residues. The CDR3 DNA is TGTGCCGGTAAAGGACAGGGGGACACTGAAGCTTTCTTT. Translation: CAGKGQGDTEAFF.

The V call is TRBV5-4, the J call TRBJ2-5; tentative D call: TRBD1 (5 bases). Trimming removed 4 bases at V and 3 bases at J, with 10 bases between. Germline values: CDR1 SGHNT, CDR2 YYREEE (reference sequence). The CDR3 contains 13 residues. The CDR3 here is CASSAPREETQYF. The CDR3 nucleotides are TGTGCCAGCAGCGCACCCAGGGAAGAGACCCAGTACTTC. Drawing the rest from reference TRBV5-4 and TRBJ2-5, the complete variable domain is ETGVTQSPTHLIKTRGQQVTLRCSSQSGHNTVSWYQQALGQGPQFIFQYYREEENGRGNFPPRFSGLQFPNYSSELNVNALELDDSALYLCASSAPREETQYFGPGTRLLVL.

The chain joins TRBV9 to TRBJ2-3; 7 nucleotides align to TRBD2. V lost 3 bases and J lost 4; bases outside the gene matches: 5. The CDR3 sequence is 14 residues long. Germline lookup yields CDR1 SGDLS and CDR2 YYNGEE. The CDR3 DNA is TGTGCCAGCAGCGCCGGACTAGACCCAGATACGCAGTATTTT. Protein product: CASSAGLDPDTQYF.

This chain links TRBV30 with TRBJ1-1; 9 nucleotides agree with TRBD1. The junction had 7 bases not matched to a gene; V was cut back by 5 bases and J by 0 bases. This CDR3 comprises 15 residues. Germline values: CDR1 GTSNPN, CDR2 SVGIG (reference sequence). In nucleotides, the CDR3 is TGTGCCTGGCATAGACAGGGGGGAGTGAACACTGAAGCTTTCTTT. Amino acid sequence: CAWHRQGGVNTEAFF.